The 28 T cell receptor beta chains presented below share a single source sample, sequenced in a study of blood T cell repertoires in COVID-19. Assay: immunoSEQ multiplex PCR; the TCRdb copy retains only in-frame clones and omits some. The repertoire holds 200,000 to 300,000 clones, around 85% seen once, with more than 6% in the top ten. Specimen: peripheral blood. The source of these receptors is a woman in her fifties or sixties with active or convalescent COVID-19.

V usage is TRBV18 and J usage is TRBJ1-5; the D gene is possibly TRBD1 (5 bases). The CDR3 has 13 amino acids. Germline V lookup: CDR1 KGHSH, CDR2 LQKENI. Deletions cut 4 bases from V and 2 bases from J, with 6 bases between. The CDR3 spells CASSLQGNQPQHF. The DNA for the CDR3 is TGTGCCAGCTCACTACAGGGCAATCAGCCCCAGCATTTT.

The chain employs TRBV5-4 and TRBJ2-7, with 13 bases aligning to TRBD2. V lost 4 bases, J lost 5 bases, and 6 bases stayed unmatched. The CDR3 spans 15 residues. Germline CDR1 and CDR2: SGHNT and YYREEE (reference sequence). The CDR3 protein is CASSDLGLAGDEQYF. The DNA of the CDR3 is TGTGCCAGCAGCGACCTCGGACTAGCGGGAGACGAGCAGTACTTC.

The chain combines TRBV7-2 with TRBJ1-2; D is possibly TRBD1 (6 bases). The CDR3 is made up of 15 amino acids. Germline CDR1 reads SGHTA; CDR2 reads FQGNSA. The V gene lost 1 base and the J gene lost 7 bases, with 16 bases spanning the gap. The CDR3 DNA follows: TGTGCCAGCAGCTTAGGGACAGAATCCTACTTTGGCTACACCTTC. It is translated as CASSLGTESYFGYTF.

The chain links TRBV30 to TRBJ2-1; 8 positions agree with TRBD2. This CDR3 has 14 residues. Germline values: CDR1 GTSNPN, CDR2 SVGIG (reference sequence). The V gene end was trimmed by 1 base and the J gene end by 4 bases; junction bases not matched to a gene: 3. CDR3 DNA: TGTGCCTGGAGTGCCGGGAGGGAATACAATGAGCAGTTCTTC. Amino acid sequence: CAWSAGREYNEQFF.

The chain employs TRBV12-3 or TRBV12-4 and TRBJ2-7, with a tentative D call TRBD1 (5 bases). The V and J ends lost 7 bases and 1 base respectively, with 11 bases between them. This CDR3 is built from 13 residues. Here the CDR3 reads CASMTALSYEQYV. Written as DNA, the CDR3 is TGTGCCAGCATGACAGCGTTATCCTACGAGCAGTACGTC.

This clone was counted only a few times. CDR3: CASSLVGGGNNEQFF. The CDR3 nucleotides are TGTGCCAGCAGCTTAGTTGGCGGAGGGAACAATGAGCAGTTCTTC. The chain carries TRBV7-8 and TRBJ2-1; perhaps TRBD2 as D (6 bases). The CDR3 is 15 residues long. Germline V gene lookup returns CDR1 SGHVS and CDR2 FQNEAQ. V lost 1 base and J lost 5, with 12 bases in between. Supplemented by reference TRBV7-8 and TRBJ2-1, the full variable domain reads GAGVSQSPRYKVAKRGQDVALRCDPISGHVSLFWYQQALGQGPEFLTYFQNEAQLDKSGLPSDRFFAERPEGSVSTLKIQRTQQEDSAVYLCASSLVGGGNNEQFFGPGTRLTVL.

The chain is built from TRBV28 and TRBJ1-1, with TRBD1 as a possible D gene (6 bases). The CDR3 sequence is 17 residues long. Germline V gene lookup returns CDR1 MDHEN and CDR2 SYDVKM. V was clipped by 5 bases and J by 6 bases, with 25 bases between them. CDR3 protein: CASSPLRGGRTGAEAFF. The CDR3 coding sequence is TGTGCCAGCAGTCCCCTCCGGGGGGGGCGGACTGGCGCTGAAGCTTTCTTT.

The rearrangement joins TRBV6-5 to TRBJ1-4, with unresolved D. V was trimmed by 7 bases and J by 3 bases, leaving 9 bases between them. CDR1 MNHEY and CDR2 SVGAGI come from the germline V gene. This CDR3 is 13 amino acids long. The CDR3, as DNA: TGTGCCAGCACGAGGTCGGCTAATGAAAAACTGTTTTTT. Encoded protein: CASTRSANEKLFF.

This rearrangement joins TRBV4-2 to TRBJ2-7; tentative D call: TRBD2 (8 bases). Germline V gene lookup returns CDR1 LGHNA and CDR2 YNFKEQ. This CDR3 has 16 residues. Between the trimmed V and J ends, which lost 4 bases and 1 base, there was a span of 17 bases. In DNA, the CDR3 is TGTGCCAGCAGCCGCAACAGGGGACTAGGGTCCTACGAGCAGTACTTC. Translated, it gives CASSRNRGLGSYEQYF.

The chain has TRBV27 and TRBJ2-6, with D maybe TRBD2 (5 bases). The ends were cut back, 6 bases at V and 3 bases at J, with 9 bases in the middle. Germline values: CDR1 MNHEY, CDR2 SMNVEV (reference sequence). The CDR3 contains 14 residues. The CDR3 nucleotides read TGTGCCAGCAGACTGGCGGGTGGGGCCAACGTCCTGACTTTC. Protein product: CASRLAGGANVLTF.

This clone is labeled as medium-sized. This chain uses TRBV11-3 with TRBJ1-1, with unresolved D. V was trimmed by 0 bases and J by 4 bases, leaving 9 bases between them. From germline, CDR1 is SGHNT and CDR2 YENEEA. The CDR3 consists of 14 residues. In DNA form, the CDR3 reads TGTGCCAGCAGCTTAGATTTGGGGAGCACTGAAGCTTTCTTT. This codes for CASSLDLGSTEAFF. The entire variable domain, with the rest obtained from reference TRBV11-3 and TRBJ1-1, is as follows: EAGVVQSPRYKIIEKKQPVAFWCNPISGHNTLYWYLQNLGQGPELLIRYENEEAVDDSQLPKDRFSAERLKGVDSTLKIQPAELGDSAVYLCASSLDLGSTEAFFGQGTRLTVV.

The chain is built from TRBV6-1 and TRBJ1-4; 12 bases fit TRBD1. This CDR3 region has 19 residues. From germline, CDR1 is MNHNS and CDR2 SASEGT. Trimming removed 4 bases from V and 8 bases from J; junction bases left unmatched: 17. CDR3 protein: CASSAPTWDRGRLFEKLFF. As DNA, the CDR3 is TGTGCCAGCAGTGCCCCAACATGGGACAGGGGGCGTCTTTTCGAAAAACTGTTTTTT.

At least ten counts were recorded for this clone. The V and J genes are TRBV9 and TRBJ1-2; TRBD1 is a possible D gene (6 bases). The CDR3 has 12 amino acids. Germline values: CDR1 SGDLS, CDR2 YYNGEE. Trimming stripped 4 bases from V and 8 bases from J, with 12 bases between. The CDR3 reads CASSRTELGYTF. The CDR3 bases are TGTGCCAGCAGCCGGACAGAACTAGGCTACACCTTC.

This clone has more than one count but fewer than ten. V usage is TRBV30 and J usage is TRBJ2-2; TRBD2 matches 14 bases. The CDR3 loop spans 16 amino acids. CDR1 and CDR2 (germline): GTSNPN, SVGIG (reference sequence). Trimming cost V 1 base and J 7 bases; bases outside gene matches: 5. The CDR3 DNA reads TGTGCCTGGAGTGCCGGGACTAGCGGGAGAAGCGGGGAGCTGTTTTTT. It translates to CAWSAGTSGRSGELFF.

V usage is TRBV5-6 and J usage is TRBJ2-5; 11 bases fit TRBD2. The CDR3 totals 14 residues. V lost 2 bases and J lost 3; bases outside the gene matches: 0. The germline CDR1 and CDR2 sequences are SGHDT and YYEEEE. The CDR3 bases are TGTGCCAGCAGCTTACTAGCGGGGGAAGAGACCCAGTACTTC. Translation: CASSLLAGEETQYF.

The V call is TRBV10-3, the J call TRBJ1-6; 7 nucleotides match TRBD1. The trim removed 2 bases at V and 9 bases at J, leaving 16 bases unmatched. The CDR3 spans 18 residues. CDR1 and CDR2 from the germline V gene are ENHRY and SYGVKD. The CDR3 protein is CAISETKTQGQLGSPLHF. The DNA for the CDR3 is TGTGCCATCAGTGAGACCAAAACACAGGGACAGTTAGGTTCACCCCTCCACTTT.

This CDR3 reads CAISETTSGGTDTQYF. For the CDR3, the DNA is TGTGCCATCAGTGAGACTACTAGCGGGGGTACAGATACGCAGTATTTT. V and J are TRBV10-3 and TRBJ2-3; TRBD2 matches at 11 bases. Trimming cost V 2 bases and J 3 bases; bases outside gene matches: 4. CDR3 length: 16 residues. Per germline, CDR1 ENHRY and CDR2 SYGVKD.

In this sample, this clone turned up a few times. The rearrangement uses TRBV29-1 and TRBJ2-1, with TRBD2 as a possible D gene (5 bases). CDR1 and CDR2 (germline): SQVTM, ANQGSEA. The germline V and J ends were trimmed by 0 bases and 12 bases, with 12 bases remaining between them. The CDR3 is made up of 12 amino acids. CDR3 bases: TGCAGCGTTGAAGAAGGTGGAGAGGGGCAGTTCTTC. This sequence encodes CSVEEGGEGQFF.

CDR3 residues: CASSPGQGERGNTEAFF. For the CDR3, the DNA is TGTGCCAGCAGCCCGGGACAGGGGGAGAGGGGGAACACTGAAGCTTTCTTT. This rearrangement joins TRBV7-9 to TRBJ1-1; 11 bases agree with TRBD1. Germline assignment: CDR1 SEHNR and CDR2 FQNEAQ (reference sequence). This CDR3 is 17 amino acids long. J gave up 1 base and V 5 bases, and 9 bases lay outside the gene matches.

This clone was seen just once. V usage is TRBV5-6 and J usage is TRBJ2-1; TRBD2 matches at 14 bases. This CDR3 has 15 amino acids. In germline, CDR1 is SGHDT, CDR2 YYEEEE. Trimming took 4 bases from V and 10 from J; bases not matched to a gene: 7. This CDR3 is CASSPPGLAGEEQFF. The CDR3 coding sequence is TGTGCCAGCAGCCCACCGGGACTAGCGGGAGAGGAGCAGTTCTTC.

The gene calls are TRBV6-2 or TRBV6-3 and TRBJ2-2; no clear D gene. Trimming took off 5 bases at V and 8 bases at J, with 21 bases between the two ends. The CDR3 has 16 amino acids. Germline-derived CDR1 and CDR2 are MNHEY and SVGEGT. In DNA, the CDR3 is TGTGCCAGCAGTCATGCGACGGTGGTGCCGAGGGGGGAGCTGTTTTTT. It encodes CASSHATVVPRGELFF.

This chain uses TRBV29-1 with TRBJ1-1; 9 bases align to TRBD1. Germline-derived CDR1 and CDR2 are SQVTM and ANQGSEA. V lost 7 bases, J lost 3 bases, and 12 bases stayed unmatched. This CDR3 is built from 15 residues. CDR3 DNA sequence: TGCAGCGCAGAGAACAGGGGGCGAAGGGACACTGAAGCTTTCTTT. Amino acids: CSAENRGRRDTEAFF.

The rearrangement links TRBV5-1 to TRBJ2-1; 8 bases fit TRBD2. The CDR3 covers 14 residues. J was trimmed by 9 bases and V by 2 bases; bases with no gene match: 7. CDR1 and CDR2 (germline): SGHRS, YFSETQ. As DNA, the CDR3 is TGCGCCAGCAGCTTTGCGGGAGGTGGGTTTGAGCAGTTCTTC. Encoded protein: CASSFAGGGFEQFF.

The J gene is TRBJ2-7, the V gene TRBV7-8; TRBD1 aligns across 10 bases. CDR3 length equals 12 residues. CDR1 is SGHVS and CDR2 is FQNEAQ in the germline V gene. The trim removed 5 bases at V and 9 bases at J, leaving 4 bases unmatched. The CDR3: CASSLGDRGQYF. The CDR3 DNA sequence: TGTGCCAGCAGCCTAGGGGACAGGGGGCAGTACTTC.

V usage is TRBV7-9 and J usage is TRBJ2-1; TRBD2 agrees at 10 bases. CDR3 size: 16 residues. J lost 12 bases, V lost 2 bases, and 13 bases had no gene match. The germline V gene has CDR1 SEHNR and CDR2 FQNEAQ (reference sequence). CDR3 protein: CASSLRLASGSKRQFF. CDR3 DNA sequence: TGTGCCAGCAGCTTACGTCTAGCTAGCGGGAGTAAACGGCAGTTCTTC.

In this sample, this clone turned up a few times. This sequence joins TRBV7-8 and TRBJ1-1; 9 positions agree with TRBD1. The CDR3 has 18 residues. Germline V gene sequence: CDR1 SGHVS, CDR2 FQNEAQ. Losses at the gene ends were 5 bases for V and 7 bases for J; bases not matched to a gene: 20. In DNA, the CDR3 is TGTGCCAGCAGCCGACCTCCTGTGGGGACACAGGGGGCGGGTGAAGCTTTCTTT. This encodes CASSRPPVGTQGAGEAFF.

The J gene is TRBJ2-7, the V gene TRBV6-4; D perhaps matches TRBD2 (6 bases). The V and J ends lost 1 base and 7 bases respectively, with 11 bases between them. This CDR3 region has 13 residues. CDR1 is MRHNA and CDR2 is SNTAGT in the germline V gene. The CDR3 nucleotides read TGTGCCAGCAGTGACTTTGAGGGAGGAGAGCAGTACGTC. It specifies CASSDFEGGEQYV.

The chain combines TRBV11-3 with TRBJ1-6; no clear D. With 1 base removed from V and 9 bases from J, the gap between germline ends came to 13 bases. From germline, CDR1 is SGHNT and CDR2 YENEEA. The length of the CDR3 is 15 residues. The chain's CDR3 is CASSLASGSGSPLHF. In DNA, the CDR3 is TGTGCCAGCAGCTTAGCAAGCGGATCGGGTTCACCCCTCCACTTT.